A selection of T cell receptor beta chains follows, all from one sample in a study of T cell changes during pregnancy in multiple sclerosis. Profiled with immunoSEQ multiplex PCR; TCRdb holds only in-frame clones, not every one. This table holds some 40,000 clones, 90% to 95% found once. This sample comprised CD4+ T cells from peripheral blood mononuclear cells, obtained after pregnancy. The receptors originated from a female donor with multiple sclerosis, enrolled in a pregnancy study. CDR3s include the opening cysteine and the closing phenylalanine or tryptophan. The D gene is left open where the match is weak. Clone size is not always given. Where it is, it says once, few, many or a class for expanded clones.

J,D,V,size,DNA,CDR3
TRBJ2-3,.,TRBV7-9,.,TGTGCCAGCAGCTTCACCGGACAGTTCACAGATACGCAGTATTTT,CASSFTGQFTDTQYF
TRBJ2-3,TRBD2,TRBV5-1,.,TGCGCCAGCAGCTACGGACTAGTCCTCACAGATACGCAGTATTTT,CASSYGLVLTDTQYF
TRBJ1-1,.,TRBV9,.,TGTGCCAGCAGCGTAGTGTTAGGGGCTGAAGCTTTCTTT,CASSVVLGAEAFF
TRBJ2-7,.,TRBV7-8,.,TGTGCCAGCAGCCCCCGGAGGCTCGACTCCTACGAGCAGTACTTC,CASSPRRLDSYEQYF
TRBJ1-5,TRBD1,TRBV7-9,.,TGTGCCAGCAGCTCCCCGGGACAGGGAAATCAGCCCCAGCATTTT,CASSSPGQGNQPQHF
TRBJ2-2,TRBD2,TRBV18,.,TGTGCCAGCTCACAAACTAGCGGGGGGCCCAACTATAACGCCGGGGAGCTGTTTTTT,CASSQTSGGPNYNAGELFF
TRBJ2-2,TRBD2,TRBV19,.,TGTGCCAGTAGTATAACCCTCCCCGGTAGCGGGGGGGAGGCCGGGGAGCTGTTTTTT,CASSITLPGSGGEAGELFF
TRBJ2-2,.,TRBV4-1,.,TGCGCCAGCAGCCAAGATCTGACAGGGAGGTTCACCGGGGAGCTGTTTTTT,CASSQDLTGRFTGELFF
TRBJ2-7,.,TRBV6-1,.,TGTGCCAGCGGGGGGTACGCGGCTCAAGCCCACGAGCAGTACTTC,CASGGYAAQAHEQYF
TRBJ1-2,.,TRBV7-9,.,TGTGCCAGCAGCTTAGACCAGGCTTCCTATGGCTACACCTTC,CASSLDQASYGYTF
TRBJ1-5,.,TRBV2,.,TGTGCCAGCTCCGGACTCTATAGCAATCAGCCCCAGCATTTT,CASSGLYSNQPQHF
TRBJ2-1,.,TRBV7-6,once,TGTGCCAGCAGCTTCCCCCCGACTGGCGGTTTGGGTAGTCGGGAGCAGTTCTTC,CASSFPPTGGLGSREQFF
TRBJ1-2,TRBD1,TRBV4-1,once,TGCGCCAGCAGCCCTGGAAATGGCGGGACAGTCTATGGCTACACCTTC,CASSPGNGGTVYGYTF
TRBJ1-5,.,TRBV27,.,TGTGCCAGCAGTTGGGGGGGTAGTCAGCCCCAGCATTTT,CASSWGGSQPQHF
TRBJ2-5,.,TRBV7-9,.,TGTGCCAGCAGCTTACGAGCGAGTATTGGTGAGACCCAGTACTTC,CASSLRASIGETQYF
TRBJ1-2,.,TRBV10-3,.,TGTGCCATCAGTGACCCCCCGTCAGCGAACAACTATGGCTACACCTTC,CAISDPPSANNYGYTF
TRBJ2-7,.,TRBV12-5,once,TGTGCTAGTGGTTTGAATTCGGGTAAGCGCGAGCAGTACTTC,CASGLNSGKREQYF
TRBJ1-4,.,TRBV18,.,TGTGCCAGCTCACCAAGCACAGGGAGTGAAAAACTGTTTTTT,CASSPSTGSEKLFF
TRBJ1-3,.,TRBV6-6,once,TGTGCCAGCAGTTACGGGAGCTCTGGAAACACCATATATTTT,CASSYGSSGNTIYF
TRBJ1-3,.,TRBV19,.,TGTGCCAGTAGTTCCCAATCGGTATCTGGAAACACCATATATTTT,CASSSQSVSGNTIYF
TRBJ1-1,TRBD1,TRBV14,.,TGTGCCAGCAGCACCCGAGACAGGGTCGGAGTAGGAGCTTTCTTT,CASSTRDRVGVGAFF
TRBJ2-2,TRBD1,TRBV7-9,.,TGTGCCAGCAGCTTACCGGGACAGGGGGCGCGGGCCGGGGAGCTGTTTTTT,CASSLPGQGARAGELFF
TRBJ2-2,.,TRBV7-8,.,TGTGCCAGCAGCTTTCTGGGAGACACCGGGGAGCTGTTTTTT,CASSFLGDTGELFF
TRBJ2-1,TRBD2,TRBV9,once,TGTGCCAGCAGCGTAGGTGTTGGACTAGGGGATGAGCAGTTCTTC,CASSVGVGLGDEQFF
TRBJ2-7,TRBD1,TRBV5-6,.,TGTGCCAGCAGTCCCGGGACAGGGGGCCTTGTCTCCTACGAGCAGTACTTC,CASSPGTGGLVSYEQYF
TRBJ2-5,.,TRBV5-1,.,TGCGCCAGCAGCTTAACGAAGGACTGGGAGAGCATCCTTCAAGAGACCCAGTACTTC,CASSLTKDWESILQETQYF
TRBJ2-3,.,TRBV12-5,.,TGTGCTAGTGGTTTGGTACGCGGGGGCAGGGCCACCGGGCAGTATTTT,CASGLVRGGRATGQYF
TRBJ2-2,.,TRBV30,.,TGTGCCTGGGCCGTGGGGGGGCATACCGGGGAGCTGTTTTTT,CAWAVGGHTGELFF
TRBJ1-2,TRBD1,TRBV11-2,once,TGTGCCAGCAGCTCGAGGGGGCCCTACACCTTC,CASSSRGPYTF
TRBJ1-1,TRBD1,TRBV30,.,TGTGCCTGGACTCGGGACAGGAACACTGAAGCTTTCTTT,CAWTRDRNTEAFF
TRBJ1-2,TRBD1,TRBV6-5,.,TGTGCCAGCAGTTACTCGGGACAGGGGGTTGGCTACACCTTC,CASSYSGQGVGYTF